This T cell receptor (beta chain) was sequenced during a study of T cell responses to AZD1222 COVID-19 vaccine. The sample holds one count of this clone. The CDR3 extends over 13 amino acids. Germline V gene lookup returns CDR1 SGHDN and CDR2 FVKESK. V was trimmed by 4 bases and J by 5 bases, leaving 11 bases between them. The protocol was immunoSEQ multiplex PCR, while the TCRdb copy is restricted to in-frame clones and leaves out a portion. The sample records about 140,000 clones, 80% to 95% being singletons. The V call is TRBV14, the J call TRBJ1-1; D gene unclear. The receptor was isolated from an adult in good health. The sample in question was peripheral blood, obtained on day 0 of MenACWY control vaccination. The CDR3 sequence is CASSRSLGTEAFF. CDR3 nucleotides: TGTGCCAGCAGCCGTAGTCTGGGGACTGAAGCTTTCTTT.